The 9 T cell receptor beta chains in this list originate from one sample, sequenced in a study of cytomegalovirus exposure and HLA in healthy donors. The PCR ran on 60 Vbeta and 13 Jbeta primers. TCRdb keeps only in-frame clones here, not all; method: immunoSEQ multiplex PCR. This table has about 190,000 clones, approximately 84% appearing once. The sample comprised PBMCs. The source is a woman between 45 and 60 years old in good health and CMV-seropositive.

The chain carries TRBV6-5 and TRBJ1-2; D remains unclear. This CDR3 is built from 13 residues. Trimming left V 4 bases short and J 3 bases short, with 9 bases between. The V gene's germline CDR1 is MNHEY and CDR2 SVGAGI. CDR3 DNA: TGTGCCAGCAGTTCGCCCGCGTACTATGGCTACACCTTC. Residues: CASSSPAYYGYTF.

This sequence joins TRBV6-5 and TRBJ2-2; 13 bases are shared with TRBD2. The CDR3 length is 15 residues. Trimming removed 4 bases from V and 6 bases from J; junction bases left unmatched: 2. Germline values: CDR1 MNHEY, CDR2 SVGAGI. Here the CDR3 reads CASSFTSGRAGELFF. CDR3 DNA: TGTGCCAGCAGTTTCACTAGCGGGAGGGCCGGGGAGCTGTTTTTT.

This clone was seen only a few times. The chain carries TRBV6-5 and TRBJ1-6; 7 bases fit TRBD1. J lost 11 bases, V lost 6 bases, and 7 bases had no gene match. This CDR3 contains 13 residues. Germline V CDR1 and CDR2: MNHEY, SVGAGI. This chain's CDR3 is CASREGALAPLHF. CDR3 in DNA: TGTGCCAGCAGGGAGGGGGCCCTGGCACCCCTCCACTTT.

The gene calls are TRBV18 and TRBJ1-3; D gene uncertain. The CDR3 runs to 13 residues. CDR1 and CDR2 (germline): KGHSH, LQKENI. V gave up 2 bases and J gave up 3 bases, with 5 bases separating them. CDR3 sequence (DNA): TGTGCCAGCTCACCAGGGCTTGGAAACACCATATATTTT. Amino acid sequence: CASSPGLGNTIYF.

This chain connects TRBV29-1 to TRBJ2-7, with 12 bases fitting TRBD1. This CDR3 contains 14 residues. V lost 6 bases to trimming and J lost 3 bases; unmatched junction nucleotides: 6. CDR1 and CDR2 from the germline V gene are SQVTM and ANQGSEA. The CDR3 region is CSVYGTGGYYEQYF. Here the CDR3 DNA reads TGCAGCGTCTACGGGACAGGGGGCTACTACGAGCAGTACTTC.

The CDR3 loop is CASSGGGTGIYEQYF. The CDR3 DNA is TGTGCCAGCAGTGGGGGGGGGACAGGGATCTACGAGCAGTACTTC. V gene TRBV6-5 combines with J gene TRBJ2-7, with 9 bases fitting TRBD1. The CDR3 runs to 15 residues. CDR1 and CDR2 from the germline V gene are MNHEY and SVGAGI. The ends lost 5 bases at V and 3 bases at J; junction bases unmatched: 8.

The chain is built from TRBV7-2 and TRBJ1-4, with D possibly matching TRBD1 (5 bases). Germline V gene data show CDR1 as SGHTA and CDR2 as FQGNSA. Trimming left V 1 base short and J 6 bases short, with 15 bases between. The CDR3 runs to 16 residues. CDR3 amino acids: CASSLVGRAPYEKLFF. CDR3 DNA sequence: TGTGCCAGCAGCTTAGTAGGCAGGGCCCCATATGAAAAACTGTTTTTT.

The gene calls are TRBV7-2 and TRBJ1-1, with D unclear. The germline V gene encodes CDR1 SGHTA and CDR2 FQGNSA. This CDR3 spans 13 amino acids. V dropped 8 bases and J dropped 4 bases, with 14 bases sitting between them. The CDR3 region has the DNA TGTGCCAGCGAGGGCCCTGTGGGCACTGAAGCTTTCTTT. Protein: CASEGPVGTEAFF.

The chain joins TRBV6-1 to TRBJ1-4, with D maybe TRBD1 (5 bases). Trimming removed 5 bases at V and 7 bases at J, with 11 bases between. Germline V gene data show CDR1 as MNHNS and CDR2 as SASEGT. The CDR3 consists of 13 residues. The CDR3 spells CASSSRGGEKLFF. For the CDR3, the DNA is TGTGCCAGCAGTTCTCGGGGGGGTGAAAAACTGTTTTTT.